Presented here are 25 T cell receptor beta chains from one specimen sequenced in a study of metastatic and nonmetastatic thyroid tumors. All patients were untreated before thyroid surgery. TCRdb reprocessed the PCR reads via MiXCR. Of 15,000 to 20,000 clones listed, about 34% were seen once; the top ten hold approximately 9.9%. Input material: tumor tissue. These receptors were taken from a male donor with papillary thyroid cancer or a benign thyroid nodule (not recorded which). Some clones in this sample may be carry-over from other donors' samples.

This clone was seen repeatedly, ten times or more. As DNA, the CDR3 is TGCGCCAGCAGCTATAAGCGGGGGGGCACAATGAGCGAGCAGTTCTTC. Translation gives CASSYKRGGTMSEQFF. V is TRBV5-1 and J is TRBJ2-1; 10 nucleotides line up with TRBD2. Germline lookup yields CDR1 SGHRS and CDR2 YFSETQ. The CDR3 covers 16 residues. The trim removed 3 bases at V and 10 bases at J, leaving 13 bases unmatched. The full variable domain, its missing parts supplied by reference TRBV5-1 and TRBJ2-1, is KAGVTQTPRYLIKTRGQQVTLSCSPISGHRSVSWYQQTPGQGLQFLFEYFSETQRNKGNFPGRFSGRQFSNSRSEMNVSTLELGDSALYLCASSYKRGGTMSEQFFGPGTRLTVL.

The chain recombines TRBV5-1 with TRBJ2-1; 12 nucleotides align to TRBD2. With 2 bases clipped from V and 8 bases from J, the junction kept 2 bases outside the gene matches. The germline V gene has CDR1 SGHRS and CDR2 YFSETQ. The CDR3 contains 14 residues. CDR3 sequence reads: CASSLGTSGHEQFF. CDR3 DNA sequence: TGCGCCAGCAGCTTAGGGACTAGCGGGCATGAGCAGTTCTTC. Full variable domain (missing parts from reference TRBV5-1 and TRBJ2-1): KAGVTQTPRYLIKTRGQQVTLSCSPISGHRSVSWYQQTPGQGLQFLFEYFSETQRNKGNFPGRFSGRQFSNSRSEMNVSTLELGDSALYLCASSLGTSGHEQFFGPGTRLTVL.

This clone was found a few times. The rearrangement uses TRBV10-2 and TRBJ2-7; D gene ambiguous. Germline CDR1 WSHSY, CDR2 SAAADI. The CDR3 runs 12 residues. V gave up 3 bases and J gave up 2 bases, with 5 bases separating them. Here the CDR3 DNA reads TGCGCCAGCAGTGACGAGGCCTACGAGCAGTACTTC. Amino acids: CASSDEAYEQYF.

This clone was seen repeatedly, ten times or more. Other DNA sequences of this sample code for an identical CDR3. The CDR3 reads CASSLGTVSFTF. The CDR3 nucleotides are TGTGCCAGCAGCCTAGGGACGGTCTCTTTCACCTTC. This chain connects TRBV11-3 to TRBJ1-2; D may be TRBD1 (5 bases). CDR1 and CDR2 from the germline V gene are SGHNT and YENEEA. This CDR3 has 12 residues. Trimming removed 5 bases at V and 13 bases at J, with 17 bases between.

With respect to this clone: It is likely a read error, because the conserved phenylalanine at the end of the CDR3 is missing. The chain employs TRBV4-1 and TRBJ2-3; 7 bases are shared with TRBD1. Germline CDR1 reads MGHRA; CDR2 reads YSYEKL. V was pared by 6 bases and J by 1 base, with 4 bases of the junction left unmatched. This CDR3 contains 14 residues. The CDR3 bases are TGCGCCAGCAGACAGGGGACAGGCACAGATACGCAGTATGTT. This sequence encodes CASRQGTGTDTQYV.

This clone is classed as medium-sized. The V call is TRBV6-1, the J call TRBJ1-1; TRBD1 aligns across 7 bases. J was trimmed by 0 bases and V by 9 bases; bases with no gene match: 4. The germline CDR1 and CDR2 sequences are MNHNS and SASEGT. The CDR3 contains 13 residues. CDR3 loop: CASRDRVNTEAFF. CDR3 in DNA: TGTGCCAGTAGAGACAGGGTGAACACTGAAGCTTTCTTT.

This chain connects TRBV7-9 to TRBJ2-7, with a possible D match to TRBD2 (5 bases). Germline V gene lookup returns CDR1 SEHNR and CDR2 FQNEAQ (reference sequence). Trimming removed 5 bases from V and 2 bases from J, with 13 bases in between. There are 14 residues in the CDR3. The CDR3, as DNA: TGTGCCAGCAGCAAGCCGGGATCCCCCTACGAGCAGTACTTC. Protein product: CASSKPGSPYEQYF.

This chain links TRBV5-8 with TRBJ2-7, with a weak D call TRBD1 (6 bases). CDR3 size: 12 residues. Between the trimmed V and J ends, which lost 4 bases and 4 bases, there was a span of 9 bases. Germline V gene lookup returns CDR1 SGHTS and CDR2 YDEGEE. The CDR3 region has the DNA TGTGCCAGCAGCCGGACAGAATACGAGCAGTACTTC. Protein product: CASSRTEYEQYF.

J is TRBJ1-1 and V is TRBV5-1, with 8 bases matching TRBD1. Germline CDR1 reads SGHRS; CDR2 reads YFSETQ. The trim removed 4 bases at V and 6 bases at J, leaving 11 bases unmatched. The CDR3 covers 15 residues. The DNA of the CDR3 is TGCGCCAGCAGCGCGACAGGGGAGAAGGACTCTGAAGCTTTCTTT. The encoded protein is CASSATGEKDSEAFF.

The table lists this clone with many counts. The DNA of the CDR3 is TGCGCCAGCAGCTTGTCTGGGACTACCTTCTCCTACGAGCAGTACTTC. This gives the protein CASSLSGTTFSYEQYF. The rearrangement uses TRBV5-1 and TRBJ2-7; 7 bases agree with TRBD2. Germline assignment: CDR1 SGHRS and CDR2 YFSETQ. The CDR3 is 16 amino acids. After removal of 1 base from V and 0 bases from J, the junction contained 7 bases not matched to a gene.

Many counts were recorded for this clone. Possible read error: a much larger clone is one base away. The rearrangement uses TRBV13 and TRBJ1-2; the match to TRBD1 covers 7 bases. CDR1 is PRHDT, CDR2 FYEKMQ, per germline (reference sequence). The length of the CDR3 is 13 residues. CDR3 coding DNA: TGTGCCAGCAGCCGAGCGACAGGGAGTGGCCACACCTTC. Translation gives CASSRATGSGHTF.

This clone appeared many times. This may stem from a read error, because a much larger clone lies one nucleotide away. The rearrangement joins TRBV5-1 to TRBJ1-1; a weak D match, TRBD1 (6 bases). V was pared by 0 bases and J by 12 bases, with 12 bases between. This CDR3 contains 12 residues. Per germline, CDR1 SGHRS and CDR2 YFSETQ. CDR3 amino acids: CASSLGGGDTFF. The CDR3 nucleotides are TGCGCCAGCAGCTTGGGAGGGGGTGACACTTTCTTT.

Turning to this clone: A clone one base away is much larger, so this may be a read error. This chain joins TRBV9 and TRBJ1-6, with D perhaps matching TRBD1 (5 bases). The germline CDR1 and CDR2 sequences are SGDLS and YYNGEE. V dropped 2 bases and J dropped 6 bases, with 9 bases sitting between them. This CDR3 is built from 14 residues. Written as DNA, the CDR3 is TGTGCCAGCAGCGTGCGGGGCAGTAATTCACCCCTCCACTTT. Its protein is CASSVRGSNSPLHF.

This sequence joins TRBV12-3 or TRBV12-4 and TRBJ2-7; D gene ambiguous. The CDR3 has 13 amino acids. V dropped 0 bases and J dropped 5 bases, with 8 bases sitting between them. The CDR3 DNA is TGTGCCAGCAGTTTAGCGCAAGGGCACGAGCAGTACTTC. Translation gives CASSLAQGHEQYF.

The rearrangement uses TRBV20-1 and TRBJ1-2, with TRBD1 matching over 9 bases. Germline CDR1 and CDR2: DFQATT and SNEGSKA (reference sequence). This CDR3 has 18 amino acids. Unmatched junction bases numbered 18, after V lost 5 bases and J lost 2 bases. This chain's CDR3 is CSAEPGQGPDIPNYGYTF. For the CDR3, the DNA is TGCAGTGCTGAGCCGGGACAGGGCCCCGATATTCCAAACTATGGCTACACCTTC.

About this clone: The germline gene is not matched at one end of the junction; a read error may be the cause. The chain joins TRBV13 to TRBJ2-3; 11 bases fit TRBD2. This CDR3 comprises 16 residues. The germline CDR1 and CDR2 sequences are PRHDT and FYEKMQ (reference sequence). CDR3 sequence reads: CARSVGLAVGADTQYF. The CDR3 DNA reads TGTGCCCGCAGCGTGGGACTAGCGGTAGGCGCAGATACGCAGTATTTT.

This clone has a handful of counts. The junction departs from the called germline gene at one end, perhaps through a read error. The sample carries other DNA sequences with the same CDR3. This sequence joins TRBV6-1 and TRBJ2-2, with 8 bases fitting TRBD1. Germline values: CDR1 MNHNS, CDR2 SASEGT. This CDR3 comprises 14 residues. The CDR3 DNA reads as TGTGCTAGCAGTAGGGACAGGTTTACTGGGGAGCTGTTTTTT. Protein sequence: CASSRDRFTGELFF.

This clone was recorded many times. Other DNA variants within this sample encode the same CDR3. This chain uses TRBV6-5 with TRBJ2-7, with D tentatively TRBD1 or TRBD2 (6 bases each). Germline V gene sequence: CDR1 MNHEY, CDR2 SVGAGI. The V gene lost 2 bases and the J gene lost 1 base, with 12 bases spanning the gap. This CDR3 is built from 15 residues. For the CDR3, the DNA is TGTGCCAGCAGTTACGGAGGGGGTGAGTCCTACGAGCAGTACTTC. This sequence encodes CASSYGGGESYEQYF.

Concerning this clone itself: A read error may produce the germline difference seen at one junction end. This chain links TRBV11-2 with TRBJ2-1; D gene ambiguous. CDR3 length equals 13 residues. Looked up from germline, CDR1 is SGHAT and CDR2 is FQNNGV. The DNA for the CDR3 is TGTGCCAGCATCCCCCTTAGCAGGAATGGGCAGTTCTTC. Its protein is CASIPLSRNGQFF.

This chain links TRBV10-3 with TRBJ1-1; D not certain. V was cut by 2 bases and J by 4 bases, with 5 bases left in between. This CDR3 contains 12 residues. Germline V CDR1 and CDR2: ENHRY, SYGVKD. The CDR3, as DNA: TGTGCCATCAGTGAGAGGTTCACTGAAGCTTTCTTT. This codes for CAISERFTEAFF.

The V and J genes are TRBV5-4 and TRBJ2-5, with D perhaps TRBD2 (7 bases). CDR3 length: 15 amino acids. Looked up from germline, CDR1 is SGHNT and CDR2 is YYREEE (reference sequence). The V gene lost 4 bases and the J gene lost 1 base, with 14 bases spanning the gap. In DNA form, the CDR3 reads TGTGCCAGCAGCCCCGAAGGGGGGGGCCAAGAGACCCAGTACTTC. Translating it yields CASSPEGGGQETQYF.

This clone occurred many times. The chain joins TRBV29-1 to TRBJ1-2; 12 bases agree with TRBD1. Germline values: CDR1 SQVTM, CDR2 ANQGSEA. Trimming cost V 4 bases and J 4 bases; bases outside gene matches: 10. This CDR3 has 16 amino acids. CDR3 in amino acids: CSVVRDRGHWIYGYTF. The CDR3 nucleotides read TGCAGCGTTGTCCGGGACAGGGGGCACTGGATCTATGGCTACACCTTC.

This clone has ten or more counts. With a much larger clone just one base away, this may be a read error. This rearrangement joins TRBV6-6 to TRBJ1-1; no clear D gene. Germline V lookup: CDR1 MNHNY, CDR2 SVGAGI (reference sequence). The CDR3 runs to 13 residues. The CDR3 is CASSYIGTDEALF. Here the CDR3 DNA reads TGTGCCAGCAGTTACATTGGTACAGACGAAGCTCTCTTT.

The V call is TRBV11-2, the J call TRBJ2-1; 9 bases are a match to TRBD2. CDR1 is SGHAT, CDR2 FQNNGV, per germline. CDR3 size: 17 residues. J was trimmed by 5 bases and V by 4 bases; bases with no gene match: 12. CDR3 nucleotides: TGTGCCAGCAGCTCCTCACATCGCGGGAGGGCCGACAATGAGCAGTTCTTC. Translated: CASSSSHRGRADNEQFF.

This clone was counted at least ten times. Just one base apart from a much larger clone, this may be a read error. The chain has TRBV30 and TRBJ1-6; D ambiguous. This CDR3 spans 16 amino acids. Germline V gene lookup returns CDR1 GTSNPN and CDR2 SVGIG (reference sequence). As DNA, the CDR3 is TGTGCCTGGAGTGTACAATGGAATCTCTATAATCCACCCCTCCACTTT. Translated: CAWSVQWNLYNPPLHF.